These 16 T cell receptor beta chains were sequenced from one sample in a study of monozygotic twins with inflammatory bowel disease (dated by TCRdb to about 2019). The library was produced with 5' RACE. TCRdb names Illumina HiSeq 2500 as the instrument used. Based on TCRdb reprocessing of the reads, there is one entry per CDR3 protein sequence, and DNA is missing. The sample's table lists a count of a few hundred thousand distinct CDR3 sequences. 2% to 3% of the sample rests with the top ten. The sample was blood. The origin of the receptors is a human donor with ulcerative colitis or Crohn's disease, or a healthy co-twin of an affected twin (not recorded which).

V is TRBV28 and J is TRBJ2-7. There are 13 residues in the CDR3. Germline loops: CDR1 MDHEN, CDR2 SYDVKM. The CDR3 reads CASRPSSSYEQYF.

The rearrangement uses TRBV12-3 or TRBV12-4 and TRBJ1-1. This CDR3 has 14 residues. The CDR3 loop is CASSSDSLNTEAFF.

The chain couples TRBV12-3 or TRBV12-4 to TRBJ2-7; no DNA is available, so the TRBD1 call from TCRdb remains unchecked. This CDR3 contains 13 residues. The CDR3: CASSATGTYEQYF.

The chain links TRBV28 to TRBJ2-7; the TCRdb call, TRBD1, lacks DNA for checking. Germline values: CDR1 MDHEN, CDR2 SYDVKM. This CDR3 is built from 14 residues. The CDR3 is CASRQGTGRDEQYF.

The CDR3 reads CASSPMLAGGYSSYNEQFF. The chain carries TRBV5-1 and TRBJ2-1; TCRdb's D call, TRBD2, is unchecked because there is no DNA. The CDR3 runs to 19 residues. CDR1 is SGHRS, CDR2 YFSETQ, per germline.

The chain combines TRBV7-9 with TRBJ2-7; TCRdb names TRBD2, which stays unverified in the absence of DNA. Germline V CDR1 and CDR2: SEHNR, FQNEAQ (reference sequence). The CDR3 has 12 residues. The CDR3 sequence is CASSTSQEEQYF. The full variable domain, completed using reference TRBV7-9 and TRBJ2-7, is DTGVSQNPRHKITKRGQNVTFRCDPISEHNRLYWYRQTLGQGPEFLTYFQNEAQLEKSRLLSDRFSAERPKGSFSTLEIQRTEQGDSAMYLCASSTSQEEQYFGPGTRLTVT.

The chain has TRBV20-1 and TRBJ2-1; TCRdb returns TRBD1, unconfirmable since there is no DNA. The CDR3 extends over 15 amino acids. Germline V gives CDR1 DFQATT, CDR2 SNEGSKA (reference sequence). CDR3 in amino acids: CSANHPVSGIREQFF.

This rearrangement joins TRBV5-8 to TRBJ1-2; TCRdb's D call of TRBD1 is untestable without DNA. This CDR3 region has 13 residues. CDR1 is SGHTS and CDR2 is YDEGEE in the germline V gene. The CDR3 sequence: CASSTTGGSGYTF.

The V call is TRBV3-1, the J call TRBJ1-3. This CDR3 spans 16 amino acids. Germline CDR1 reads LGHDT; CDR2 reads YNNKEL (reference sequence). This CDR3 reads CASSPGVTTSGNTIYF.

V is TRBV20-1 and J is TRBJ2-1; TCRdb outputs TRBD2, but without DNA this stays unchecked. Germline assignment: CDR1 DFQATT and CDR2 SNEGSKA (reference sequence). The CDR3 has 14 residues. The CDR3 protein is CSAGAGTRSNEQFF.

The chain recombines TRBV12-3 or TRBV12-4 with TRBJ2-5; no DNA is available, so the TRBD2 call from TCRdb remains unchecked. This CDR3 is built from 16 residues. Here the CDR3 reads CASSFQAGGLLETQYF.

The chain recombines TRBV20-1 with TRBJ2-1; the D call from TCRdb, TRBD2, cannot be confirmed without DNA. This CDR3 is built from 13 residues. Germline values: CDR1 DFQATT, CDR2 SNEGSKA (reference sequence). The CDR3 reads CSARVGTSGEQFF.

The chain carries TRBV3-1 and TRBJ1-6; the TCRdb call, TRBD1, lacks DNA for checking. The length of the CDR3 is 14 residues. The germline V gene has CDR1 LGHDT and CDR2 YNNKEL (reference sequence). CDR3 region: CASKGGTYNSPLHF.

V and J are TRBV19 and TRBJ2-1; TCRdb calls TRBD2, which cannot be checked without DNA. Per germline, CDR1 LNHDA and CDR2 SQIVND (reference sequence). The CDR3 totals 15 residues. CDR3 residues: CASSIIAGFYNEQFF.

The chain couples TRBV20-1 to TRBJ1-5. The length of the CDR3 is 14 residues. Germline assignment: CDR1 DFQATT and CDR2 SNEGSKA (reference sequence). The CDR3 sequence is CSARDRATGQPQHF.

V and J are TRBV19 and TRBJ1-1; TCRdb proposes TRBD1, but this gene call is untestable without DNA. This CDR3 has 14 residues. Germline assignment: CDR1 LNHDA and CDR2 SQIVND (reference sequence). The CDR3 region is CASSIPGVWTEAFF.